This entry describes one T cell receptor (beta chain). Its antigen is still unknown. This entry belongs to a study of blood T cells in healthy people across ages. This CDR3 region has 15 residues. V was clipped by 0 bases and J by 4 bases; unmatched bases: 5. CDR1 and CDR2 from the germline V gene are LNHNV and YYDKDF (reference sequence). General study results and limits: Fewer expanded clones and more diversity marked long-lived versus aged donors. With donor CMV status unknown, expanded clonotype changes were possibly confounded. Older age coincided with a roughly linear decline in TCR beta diversity per million T cells. Across samples, TCR beta diversity tracked strongly with naive T cell percentage.

Together with a sample-barcoded 5' primer, a J-beta primer mix was included in a second PCR lasting roughly 6 to 12 cycles. TCRdb processed the 5' RACE reads anew with MiXCR; each CDR3 protein has one entry. The profile shows roughly 1,700,000 distinct CDR3 sequences, roughly 28% of them singletons. The receptor's source is a woman aged 25 to 39 in good health. The chain recombines TRBV15 with TRBJ2-7; 8 bases are shared with TRBD2. The sample was blood. CDR3 sequence reads: CATSRDQASGYEQYF. The DNA for the CDR3 is TGTGCCACCAGCAGAGATCAGGCTAGCGGGTACGAGCAGTACTTC.